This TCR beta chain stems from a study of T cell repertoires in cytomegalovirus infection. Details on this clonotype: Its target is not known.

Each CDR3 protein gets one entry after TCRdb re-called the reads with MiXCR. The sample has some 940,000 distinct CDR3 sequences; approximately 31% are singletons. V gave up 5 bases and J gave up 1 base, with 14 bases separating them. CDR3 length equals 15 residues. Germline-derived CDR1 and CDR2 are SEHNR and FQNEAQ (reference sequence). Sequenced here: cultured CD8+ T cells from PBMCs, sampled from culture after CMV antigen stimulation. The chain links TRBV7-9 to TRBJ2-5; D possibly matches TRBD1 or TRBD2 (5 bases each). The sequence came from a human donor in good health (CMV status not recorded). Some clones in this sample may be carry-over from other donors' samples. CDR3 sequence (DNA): TGTGCCAGCAGCGCAAACCGGGACGGCCAAGAGACCCAGTACTTC. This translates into CASSANRDGQETQYF.